The clone carrying this TCR beta chain was detected only a few times. Antigen: not known. This entry comes from a study of identical twins. Overall study findings and caveats: High-abundance cord blood beta clonotypes had fewer insertions; memory repertoires showed none.

The CDR3 spans 15 residues. The V gene lost 1 base and the J gene lost 5 bases, with 12 bases spanning the gap. Germline-derived CDR1 and CDR2 are SEHNR and FQNEAQ (reference sequence). Each CDR3 protein is one row after TCRdb ran MiXCR on the 5' RACE reads. Of about 720,000 distinct CDR3 sequences listed, about 20% are singletons. This sample was shared with a second study, whose subject was T cells expressing NK-cell markers.

This chain links TRBV7-9 with TRBJ2-1, with D maybe TRBD2 (5 bases). This receptor was identified in a woman aged 18-29 years in good health. Sequenced sample: PBMCs. CDR3: CASSLGGNPDNEQFF. The CDR3 nucleotides are TGTGCCAGCAGCTTAGGAGGGAATCCGGACAATGAGCAGTTCTTC. Supplemented by reference TRBV7-9 and TRBJ2-1, the full variable domain reads DTGVSQNPRHKITKRGQNVTFRCDPISEHNRLYWYRQTLGQGPEFLTYFQNEAQLEKSRLLSDRFSAERPKGSFSTLEIQRTEQGDSAMYLCASSLGGNPDNEQFFGPGTRLTVL.